This entry is about one TCR beta chain. What this receptor recognizes is not known. There are no base qualities to consult, and no much larger clone falls within one base. Participants in the prospective study were aged roughly 18 to 100 years, lived in some 24 United States geographic areas, and enrolled through a virtual design. To assign participants to cohorts, the prospective study relied on clinical history that participants themselves reported in a screening survey and a study questionnaire. Recovered participants in ImmuneRACE Cohort 3 were defined by two consecutive negative NP/OP PCR tests, clearance by a healthcare professional, or resolution of symptoms. In the prospective study, whole blood, serum and a nasopharyngeal or oropharyngeal swab were collected from each participant by mobile phlebotomists. Participants in the prospective study had the option to provide additional blood draws and questionnaires over a 2-month period. Blood samples from the prospective study were shipped frozen or at room temperature prior to DNA extraction.

This specimen comes from a study of blood T cell repertoires in COVID-19 (dated by TCRdb to the early 2020s). Notes on the research overall: The collaborator samples originated in the United States, Italy and Spain and spanned the acute and convalescent phases of COVID-19. The prospective study material was composed of cDNA or gDNA derived from T cells, B-cell-depleted T cells, or PBMCs. Deeply sampled blood TCRbeta repertoires from subjects exposed to, actively infected with, or recovered from COVID-19 were included in the dataset. The repertoires were released in a freely available public database meant as a resource for research on the immune response to SARS-CoV-2. Samples came from the ongoing ImmuneRACE study (first 160 participants) plus 1,254 subjects from 6 global collaborators. A de-identified subject ID, COVID-19 status, age in years and sex were almost always included in the sample metadata. HLA class I and class II types, where available, came from metadata supplied by the sample provider rather than from assay-based typing. Findings and caveats that apply to the study as a whole: The quantity of clinical and demographic metadata differed by source and by participant and was supplied without curation.

The CDR3 numbers 12 residues from cysteine through phenylalanine. Only CDR3 DNA remains: 36 bases, in frame from the first base. Trimming leaves V shorter by 4 bases and J shorter by 10 bases, with the junction holding 6 bases beyond the gene matches. The germline V gene gives CDR1 as SGHDN and CDR2 as FVKESK. The immunoSEQ Assay, a bias-controlled multiplex PCR, was used to amplify TCRbeta CDR3 regions from genomic DNA. The authors processed their data as follows. Within the assay, amplification of reference gene primers was used to estimate how many nucleated cells each sample contained. To quantify the absolute abundance of each unique TCRbeta CDR3 rearrangement, sequence reads were collapsed and filtered. For each sample, productive Simpson clonality was calculated by taking the square root of Simpson's diversity index across productive rearrangements. Not all clones reach the TCRdb copy of this immuneACCESS table, which keeps in-frame sequences only. Checked studies attribute under half of the gap to unresolved V genes and leave the rest unexplained. V and J calls plus clone size are reproduced from that table; the DNA served to infer D and trimming. Across this sample there are around 310,000 clones, with about 91% seen only once. About 9.9% of the sample is held by the ten biggest clonotypes.

Here the chain combines TRBV14 and TRBJ1-2; 7 middle bases align to TRBD1. This TCR was sampled from a woman in her thirties or forties who had recovered from COVID-19. The sequencing sample was made of PBMCs or T cells enriched from blood (not recorded which). The DNA reads TGTGCCAGCAGCCGGGACAGACCCACCTACACCTTC. This sequence encodes CASSRDRPTYTF.